This T cell receptor (beta chain) was recovered during a study of cytomegalovirus exposure and HLA in healthy donors. Whole-study findings and limits: Across all donors, roughly uniform sequencing depth was an assumption of the presence/absence analyses.

V was shortened by 4 bases and J by 4 bases, with 10 bases between the two germline ends. The CDR3 is 13 residues long. Per the germline V gene, CDR1 is SGHTA and CDR2 is FQGNSA. As to this clone: The antigen remains unidentified.

It was with 60 Vbeta and 13 Jbeta primers that the PCR ran. The data were produced by immunoSEQ multiplex PCR, yet TCRdb's version contains in-frame clones alone and is incomplete. The sample contains 160,000 or so clones, around 77% of which appear only once. The TCR sequence derives from a man aged 60-69 years in good health and CMV-seronegative. The sequenced sample consisted of PBMCs. The chain uses TRBV7-2 and TRBJ1-2; possibly TRBD1 for D (6 bases). CDR3 sequence: CASSSDRIYGYTF. CDR3 in DNA: TGTGCCAGCAGCTCCGACAGGATCTATGGCTACACCTTC.